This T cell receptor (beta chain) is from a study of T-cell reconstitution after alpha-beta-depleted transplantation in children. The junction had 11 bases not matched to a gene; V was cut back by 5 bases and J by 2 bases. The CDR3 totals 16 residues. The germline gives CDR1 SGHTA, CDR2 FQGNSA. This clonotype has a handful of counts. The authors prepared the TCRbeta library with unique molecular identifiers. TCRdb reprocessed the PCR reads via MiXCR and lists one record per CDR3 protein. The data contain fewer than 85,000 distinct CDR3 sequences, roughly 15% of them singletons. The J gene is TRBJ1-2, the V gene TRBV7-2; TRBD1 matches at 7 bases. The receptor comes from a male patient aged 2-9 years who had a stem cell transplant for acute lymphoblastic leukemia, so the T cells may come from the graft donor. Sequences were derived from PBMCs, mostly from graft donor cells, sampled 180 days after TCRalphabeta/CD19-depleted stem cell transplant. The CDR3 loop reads CASSQQGRPRNYGYTF. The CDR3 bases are TGTGCCAGCAGCCAACAGGGGAGGCCAAGGAACTATGGCTACACCTTC.